This T cell receptor (beta chain) appears in the sequencing data of a study of shared clonotypes between healthy human individuals. The germline CDR1 and CDR2 sequences are MNHNS and SASEGT. The CDR3 consists of 14 residues. Deletions cut 2 bases from V and 2 bases from J, with 9 bases between. The material for each subset, its genomic DNA, was split evenly across several immunoSEQ plates. Repertoires were generated with immunoSEQ multiplex PCR, while TCRdb's copy carries only in-frame clones and drops some. Among fewer than 500,000 clones listed, roughly 79% were seen once. This clonotype originated in a middle-aged woman in good health. Some clones in this sample may be carry-over from other donors' samples. Sequencing was done on a sample of PBMCs. The V gene is TRBV6-1, the J gene TRBJ2-5; no firm D call. CDR3 sequence: CASSESQTQETQYF. For the CDR3, the DNA is TGTGCCAGCAGTGAATCTCAGACTCAAGAGACCCAGTACTTC.